This T cell receptor (beta chain) was captured in a study of radiation and T cells in renal cell carcinoma. A word on this clone: Its target is unknown.

Produced via immunoSEQ multiplex PCR; TCRdb's table is partial and in-frame only. The profile shows 20,000 to 25,000 clones, around half of them singletons. This CDR3 has 17 amino acids. Germline trimming cut 2 bases from V and 2 bases from J; bases unmatched to any gene: 9. Looked up from germline, CDR1 is SGHDN and CDR2 is FVKESK. This sample's treatment: treatment-naive control, cytoreductive nephrectomy. Treatment-naive patients without radiation supplied the control tumors at nephrectomy. This renal cell carcinoma was of the clear cell type. Whole-study results and caveats: Top 100 clonotypes averaged about 50% in irradiated versus about 40% in nephrectomy-only tumors.

The chain is built from TRBV14 and TRBJ1-1, with 9 nucleotides matching TRBD1. The TCR was taken from a human donor with renal cell carcinoma. The sequencing used tumor tissue, collected from a patient whose treatment was nephrectomy without radiotherapy. In DNA form, the CDR3 reads TGTGCCAGCAGCCAATTCCGGACAGGGGCGGGTAACACTGAAGCTTTCTTT. Amino acid sequence: CASSQFRTGAGNTEAFF.